The 17 T cell receptor beta chains below come from one sample, sequenced in a study of OX40 agonist ivuxolimab in advanced cancers. Data came from immunoSEQ multiplex PCR; TCRdb stores just in-frame clones and leaves some out. The sample comprises 60,000 to 75,000 clones, less than 90% of which are singletons, and approximately 8.7% rests with the top ten. The sequences come from CD4+ or CD8+ T cells sorted from blood, collected in a trial of the OX40 agonist ivuxolimab. These receptors came from an adult with an advanced solid tumor such as melanoma, head and neck, liver or kidney cancer.

The rearrangement links TRBV11-2 to TRBJ1-5, with D uncertain. Trimming left V 2 bases short and J 2 bases short, with 7 bases between. The length of the CDR3 is 14 residues. Per germline, CDR1 SGHAT and CDR2 FQNNGV. This chain's CDR3 is CASSLKGGNQPQHF. CDR3 sequence (DNA): TGTGCCAGCAGCTTAAAGGGTGGCAATCAGCCCCAGCATTTT.

J is TRBJ1-1 and V is TRBV25-1; no definite D call. Germline V gene sequence: CDR1 MGHDK, CDR2 SYGVNS. There are 11 residues in the CDR3. V was pared by 6 bases and J by 1 base, with 3 bases between. The CDR3 is CASRGNTEAFF. CDR3 in DNA: TGTGCCAGCAGGGGGAACACTGAAGCTTTCTTT.

This clone was counted once. V is TRBV27 and J is TRBJ1-3, with D possibly matching TRBD1 (5 bases). Germline values: CDR1 MNHEY, CDR2 SMNVEV (reference sequence). V lost 5 bases and J lost 1, with 9 bases in between. CDR3 size: 14 residues. The CDR3 DNA reads TGTGCCAGCAGTCCCTGGGGGTCTGGAAACACCATATATTTT. Encoded protein: CASSPWGSGNTIYF.

This clone was counted between two and nine times. This chain joins TRBV7-2 and TRBJ1-1; the D is unclear. This CDR3 is built from 15 residues. The V gene's germline CDR1 is SGHTA and CDR2 FQGNSA. Trimming cost V 5 bases and J 7 bases, with 20 bases left between them. As DNA, the CDR3 is TGTGCCAGCAGCCGGGGTGGGCCAGGAAGCATTGAAGCTTTCTTT. Its protein product is CASSRGGPGSIEAFF.

The sample holds one count of this clone. The chain is built from TRBV5-4 and TRBJ2-2; unclear D gene. V lost 0 bases, J lost 2 bases, and 5 bases lay in between. The CDR3 runs 14 residues. Per the germline V gene, CDR1 is SGHNT and CDR2 is YYREEE (reference sequence). This CDR3 reads CASSLDPNTGELFF. CDR3 in DNA: TGTGCCAGCAGCTTGGATCCCAACACCGGGGAGCTGTTTTTT.

The V call is TRBV25-1, the J call TRBJ2-5; TRBD1 might be the D (6 bases). The last part of the DNA fits TRBJ2-7 better; the J call may be wrong. Germline-derived CDR1 and CDR2 are MGHDK and SYGVNS. The CDR3 length is 15 residues. CDR3 sequence (DNA): TGTGCCAGCAGTGACCCAGGGCAGGGGACCTACGAGCAGTACTTC. Encoded protein: CASSDPGQGTYEQYF.

The chain links TRBV5-1 to TRBJ2-7; either TRBD1 or TRBD2 may supply D (5 bases each). Trimming cost V 3 bases and J 2 bases, with 12 bases left between them. The CDR3 consists of 14 residues. From germline, CDR1 is SGHRS and CDR2 YFSETQ. In nucleotides, the CDR3 is TGCGCCAGCAGCTGGTCCGGGACGACCTACGAGCAGTACTTC. Translation gives CASSWSGTTYEQYF.

The V gene is TRBV28, the J gene TRBJ2-7; 9 nucleotides line up with TRBD1. V trimming: 10 bases; J trimming: 3 bases; junction bases outside the gene matches: 7. Germline V CDR1 and CDR2: MDHEN, SYDVKM. CDR3 length equals 13 residues. DNA for the CDR3: TGTGCCATCCTGGGACAGGGAAGCTACGAGCAGTACTTC. This translates into CAILGQGSYEQYF.

The sample holds one count of this clone. The gene calls are TRBV7-8 and TRBJ2-5; 12 bases agree with TRBD1. CDR3 length: 16 amino acids. V shed 5 bases, J shed 11 bases, and the junction held 15 bases outside the gene matches. Germline CDR1 is SGHVS and CDR2 is FQNEAQ. The CDR3: CASSDFSGQGAREQYF. The CDR3 bases are TGTGCCAGCAGCGATTTTTCGGGACAGGGGGCTAGGGAGCAGTACTTC.

A single count supports this clone. The rearrangement joins TRBV10-3 to TRBJ1-2; no reliable D call. The CDR3 covers 14 residues. Between the trimmed V and J ends, which lost 7 bases and 1 base, there was a span of 13 bases. Per the germline V gene, CDR1 is ENHRY and CDR2 is SYGVKD. The CDR3 coding sequence is TGTGCCATCAAATCCCAGACCCTTAACTATGGCTACACCTTC. This sequence encodes CAIKSQTLNYGYTF.

The chain links TRBV2 to TRBJ2-5, with TRBD1 as a possible D gene (6 bases). In germline, CDR1 is SNHLY, CDR2 FYNNEI. Trimming took 7 bases from V and 1 from J, leaving 7 bases between them. The CDR3 extends over 12 amino acids. CDR3 DNA sequence: TGTGCCAGCATGGACAGCCAAGAGACCCAGTACTTC. Translated: CASMDSQETQYF.

This clone appeared a few times. The chain is built from TRBV29-1 and TRBJ2-2; unclear D gene. This CDR3 has 11 amino acids. Germline CDR1 SQVTM, CDR2 ANQGSEA. V was cut by 7 bases and J by 4 bases, with 7 bases left in between. The CDR3 DNA is TGCAGCGCCCTCGCCACCGGGGAGCTGTTTTTT. Its translation is CSALATGELFF.

The V call is TRBV27, the J call TRBJ2-1; D could derive from TRBD1 or TRBD2 (7 bases each). V was clipped by 2 bases and J by 4 bases, with 27 bases between them. The length of the CDR3 is 20 residues. Germline CDR1 and CDR2: MNHEY and SMNVEV (reference sequence). CDR3 amino acids: CASSLGARGGRRVVYNEQFF. CDR3 bases: TGTGCCAGCAGTTTAGGGGCCAGGGGGGGGCGTAGAGTGGTTTACAATGAGCAGTTCTTC.

This chain joins TRBV19 and TRBJ1-4; D ambiguous. Germline CDR1 is LNHDA and CDR2 is SQIVND (reference sequence). V was cut by 4 bases and J by 0 bases, with 15 bases left in between. The CDR3 is 17 amino acids. The CDR3 DNA is TGTGCCAGTAGTAGAAGTCAATCCCGTGCAACTAATGAAAAACTGTTTTTT. Its protein is CASSRSQSRATNEKLFF.

This clone turned up a few times. This chain connects TRBV20-1 to TRBJ1-2; TRBD1 agrees at 9 bases. Losses at the gene ends were 4 bases for V and 12 bases for J; bases not matched to a gene: 6. The CDR3 contains 11 residues. The germline V gene encodes CDR1 DFQATT and CDR2 SNEGSKA (reference sequence). The CDR3 reads CSATLGQGNTF. The CDR3 bases are TGCAGTGCTACATTGGGACAGGGTAACACCTTC.

This clone was detected only a few times. The chain combines TRBV5-5 with TRBJ1-6, with D uncertain. CDR3 length: 15 residues. V shed 4 bases and J shed 2 bases, with 10 bases lying between them. Germline CDR1 SGHKS, CDR2 YYEKEE (reference sequence). The CDR3, as DNA: TGTGCCAGCAGCCTCCAGCCCACCTATAATTCACCCCTCCACTTT. This sequence encodes CASSLQPTYNSPLHF.

This chain uses TRBV18 with TRBJ1-2; the match to TRBD1 covers 10 bases. The CDR3 contains 17 residues. Germline V gene lookup returns CDR1 KGHSH and CDR2 LQKENI. Trimming removed 3 bases from V and 3 bases from J; junction bases left unmatched: 10. The DNA of the CDR3 is TGTGCCAGCTCACCCGTACCGGGACAGGGGTACTACTATGGCTACACCTTC. Protein: CASSPVPGQGYYYGYTF.